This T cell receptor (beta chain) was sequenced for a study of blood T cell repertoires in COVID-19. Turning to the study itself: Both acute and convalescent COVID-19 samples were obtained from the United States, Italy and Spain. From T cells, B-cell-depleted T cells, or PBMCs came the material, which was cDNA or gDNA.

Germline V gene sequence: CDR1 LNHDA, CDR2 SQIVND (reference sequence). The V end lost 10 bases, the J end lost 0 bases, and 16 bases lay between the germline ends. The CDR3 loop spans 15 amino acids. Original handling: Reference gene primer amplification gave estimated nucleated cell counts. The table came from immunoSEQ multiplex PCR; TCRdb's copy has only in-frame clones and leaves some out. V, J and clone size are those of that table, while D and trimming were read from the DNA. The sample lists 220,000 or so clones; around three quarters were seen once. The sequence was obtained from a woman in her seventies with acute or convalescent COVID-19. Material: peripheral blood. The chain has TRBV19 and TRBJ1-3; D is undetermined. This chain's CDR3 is CATYGEVSSGNTIYF. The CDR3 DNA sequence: TGTGCCACTTACGGAGAGGTGAGCTCTGGAAACACCATATATTTT.